The 31 T cell receptor beta chains below come from one sample, sequenced in a study of vaccination and CD4 T cells after COVID-19. As to treatment: roughly 10-day PBMC culture with coronavirus spike peptide pools or control peptides (ViraFEST assay). The unexposed donor provided CD4+ T cells, which were taken before the COVID-19 pandemic (2011-2018). Cultured CD4+ T cell DNA was sequenced using the Oncomine TCR Beta short-read assay. TCRdb analysed the PCR reads with MiXCR anew, one entry per CDR3 protein. The top ten clones hold approximately 19% of a sample with roughly 8,100 distinct CDR3 sequences, about 48% of them seen once. Their antigens remain unidentified. The specimen sequenced was CD4+ T cells from blood, cultured in vitro. The receptor set was obtained from a human donor in good health.

The gene calls are TRBV5-1 and TRBJ2-7; D is ambiguous. Trimming left V 4 bases short and J 2 bases short, with 10 bases between. CDR1 and CDR2 (germline): SGHRS, YFSETQ. The length of the CDR3 is 13 residues. This chain's CDR3 is CASSATRPYEQYF. In DNA, the CDR3 is TGCGCCAGCAGCGCCACACGACCCTACGAGCAGTACTTC.

The V gene is TRBV6-1, the J gene TRBJ1-3; D not certain. Looked up from germline, CDR1 is MNHNS and CDR2 is SASEGT. This CDR3 comprises 14 residues. V lost 2 bases and J lost 2, with 7 bases in between. The CDR3 spells CASSELTAGNTIYF. Written as DNA, the CDR3 is TGTGCCAGCAGTGAATTGACTGCTGGAAACACCATATATTTT.

V usage is TRBV5-5 and J usage is TRBJ2-3; possible D gene TRBD1, 6 bases. Germline CDR1 is SGHKS and CDR2 is YYEKEE (reference sequence). CDR3 length: 15 residues. Trimming removed 5 bases from V and 2 bases from J, with 15 bases in between. DNA of the CDR3: TGTGCCAGCAGAATACTGGACAGACACACAGATACGCAGTATTTT. It encodes CASRILDRHTDTQYF.

This clonotype appeared a few times. The rearrangement uses TRBV20-1 and TRBJ2-1; TRBD2 aligns across 7 bases. This CDR3 has 12 residues. Germline V gene sequence: CDR1 DFQATT, CDR2 SNEGSKA (reference sequence). The J segment lost 9 bases and the V segment lost 8 bases, leaving 10 bases of the junction unmatched. The CDR3: CSPGSTGGEQFF. DNA for the CDR3: TGCAGTCCCGGTAGTACGGGGGGTGAGCAGTTCTTC.

This clonotype was seen a few times. J is TRBJ1-1 and V is TRBV11-2, with 10 bases aligning to TRBD1. The J segment lost 3 bases and the V segment lost 3 bases, leaving 7 bases of the junction unmatched. There are 16 residues in the CDR3. The germline V gene encodes CDR1 SGHAT and CDR2 FQNNGV. CDR3 residues: CASSFEPGTGDTEAFF. The CDR3 DNA follows: TGTGCCAGCAGCTTCGAACCCGGGACAGGGGACACTGAAGCTTTCTTT.

The CDR3 loop is CASCSAGGQETQYF. CDR3 nucleotide sequence: TGTGCCAGTTGCTCAGCGGGAGGCCAAGAGACCCAGTACTTC. The gene calls are TRBV19 and TRBJ2-5, with TRBD2 matching 9 bases. CDR1 and CDR2 (germline): LNHDA, SQIVND (reference sequence). The CDR3 covers 14 residues. The trim removed 8 bases at V and 1 base at J, leaving 5 bases unmatched.

This chain connects TRBV2 to TRBJ1-1, with D hard to call. Germline V CDR1 and CDR2: SNHLY, FYNNEI. The V end lost 6 bases, the J end lost 1 base, and 12 bases lay between the germline ends. The CDR3 totals 14 residues. The CDR3 sequence: CASSGPRGNTEAFF. CDR3 DNA: TGTGCCAGCAGCGGCCCCCGGGGGAACACTGAAGCTTTCTTT.

To note about this clonotype: One end of the junction is discordant with germline, which a read error may explain. The rearrangement uses TRBV6-2 or TRBV6-3 and TRBJ2-5; 7 nucleotides line up with TRBD1. This CDR3 has 14 amino acids. Germline CDR1 MNHEY, CDR2 SVGEGT. The DNA of the CDR3 is TGTGCCAGCGCTGAGGGGGCCTTCCAAGAGGCCCAGTACTTC. Protein sequence: CASAEGAFQEAQYF.

Here the CDR3 reads CASSFQDRGDGYTF. For the CDR3, the DNA is TGTGCCAGCAGCTTTCAGGACAGGGGGGACGGCTACACCTTC. The rearrangement joins TRBV11-2 to TRBJ1-2; 10 nucleotides match TRBD1. The V gene end was trimmed by 3 bases and the J gene end by 8 bases; junction bases not matched to a gene: 6. Germline CDR1 reads SGHAT; CDR2 reads FQNNGV. The CDR3 is 14 residues long.

In this sample, this clonotype turned up once. The CDR3 loop is CASSEPQGTNGYTF. CDR3 bases: TGTGCCAGCAGTGAACCTCAGGGGACCAATGGCTACACCTTC. This chain connects TRBV28 to TRBJ1-2; the D gene is possibly TRBD1 (6 bases). Germline V gene data show CDR1 as MDHEN and CDR2 as SYDVKM. Trimming shortened V by 5 bases and J by 6 bases, and 16 bases separated the two germline ends. This CDR3 has 14 amino acids.

The V and J genes are TRBV2 and TRBJ1-6; no firm D call. V shed 8 bases and J shed 0 bases, with 11 bases lying between them. The CDR3 length is 15 residues. Germline CDR1 SNHLY, CDR2 FYNNEI. The CDR3 bases are TGTGCCAGCCGCAACCCTAGCTCCTATAATTCACCCCTCCACTTT. This gives the protein CASRNPSSYNSPLHF.

This clonotype was recorded once. V and J are TRBV19 and TRBJ2-3, with unresolved D. Trimming stripped 3 bases from V and 3 bases from J, with 19 bases between. CDR3 length: 17 residues. Germline V CDR1 and CDR2: LNHDA, SQIVND (reference sequence). For the CDR3, the DNA is TGTGCCAGTAGTATGACGTCGATGACATATGATACAGATACGCAGTATTTT. Its translation: CASSMTSMTYDTDTQYF.

This clonotype has more than one count but fewer than ten. The J gene is TRBJ1-1, the V gene TRBV6-4; D ambiguous. V gave up 6 bases and J gave up 1 base, with 12 bases separating them. The CDR3 spans 14 residues. From germline, CDR1 is MRHNA and CDR2 SNTAGT. CDR3 DNA sequence: TGTGCCAGCAGAATAGTCGCGGGGAACACTGAAGCTTTCTTT. It translates to CASRIVAGNTEAFF.

V is TRBV28 and J is TRBJ1-1; D is possibly TRBD1 (5 bases). The CDR3 extends over 14 amino acids. Germline values: CDR1 MDHEN, CDR2 SYDVKM. Trimming cost V 5 bases and J 7 bases, with 17 bases left between them. Here the CDR3 DNA reads TGTGCCAGCAGTCCGACCAGACAGTCGAGTGAAGCTTTCTTT. Its protein is CASSPTRQSSEAFF.

The V call is TRBV7-2, the J call TRBJ2-5; a weak D match, TRBD1 (5 bases). The CDR3 contains 14 residues. The germline gives CDR1 SGHTA, CDR2 FQGNSA. Trimming removed 1 base from V and 7 bases from J, with 13 bases in between. Here the CDR3 DNA reads TGTGCCAGCAGCTTAGGGGGCGTGGTCACGACCCAGTACTTC. Translation gives CASSLGGVVTTQYF.

This clonotype was detected a few times. This chain uses TRBV20-1 with TRBJ2-5; D unresolved. In germline, CDR1 is DFQATT, CDR2 SNEGSKA (reference sequence). Between the trimmed V and J ends, which lost 2 bases and 5 bases, there was a span of 9 bases. This CDR3 region has 12 residues. For the CDR3, the DNA is TGCAGTGCTAGAAGAACCCAGGAGACCCAGTACTTC. Amino acid sequence: CSARRTQETQYF.

The CDR3 sequence: CASSQSGSGSDTQYF. The CDR3 bases are TGTGCCAGCAGTCAATCCGGGTCGGGGTCAGATACGCAGTATTTT. The genes are TRBV28 and TRBJ2-3; the D gene is possibly TRBD2 (5 bases). V shed 5 bases and J shed 4 bases, with 16 bases lying between them. The germline V gene has CDR1 MDHEN and CDR2 SYDVKM. This CDR3 is 15 amino acids long.

The chain is built from TRBV7-2 and TRBJ2-5; the D gene is possibly TRBD1 (7 bases). CDR1 SGHTA and CDR2 FQGNSA come from the germline V gene. V was clipped by 5 bases and J by 5 bases, with 30 bases between them. This CDR3 is 19 amino acids long. The CDR3 DNA reads as TGTGCCAGCAGCGGTGGGGGGATAACAGGGTTTAGGGGGCCGGAGACCCAGTACTTC. This translates into CASSGGGITGFRGPETQYF. Looking up the rest from reference TRBV7-2 and TRBJ2-5 gives the full variable domain: GAGVSQSPSNKVTEKGKDVELRCDPISGHTALYWYRQSLGQGLEFLIYFQGNSAPDKSGLPSDRFSAERTGGSVSTLTIQRTQQEDSAVYLCASSGGGITGFRGPETQYFGPGTRLLVL.

CDR3 in amino acids: CASSIWGYSNQPQHF. The CDR3 nucleotides read TGTGCCAGTAGTATATGGGGATATAGCAATCAGCCCCAGCATTTT. V usage is TRBV19 and J usage is TRBJ1-5; D call uncertain. Germline CDR1 is LNHDA and CDR2 is SQIVND (reference sequence). Trimming removed 2 bases at V and 0 bases at J, with 8 bases between. CDR3 length: 15 residues.

V gene TRBV12-3 or TRBV12-4 combines with J gene TRBJ1-2; 7 nucleotides agree with TRBD1. V trimming: 0 bases; J trimming: 7 bases; junction bases outside the gene matches: 5. The CDR3 is 14 residues long. For the CDR3, the DNA is TGTGCCAGCAGTTTAGCGACAGGGAGTATTGGCTACACCTTC. The encoded protein is CASSLATGSIGYTF.

In its sample, this clonotype was seen a few times. The chain has TRBV19 and TRBJ2-3; 16 nucleotides align to TRBD2. Germline V gives CDR1 LNHDA, CDR2 SQIVND (reference sequence). Trimming cost V 7 bases and J 3 bases; bases outside gene matches: 10. This CDR3 has 18 residues. CDR3 DNA: TGTGCCAGTACCCTAGAGGGACTAGCGGGAGGGAGAACAGATACGCAGTATTTT. It codes for CASTLEGLAGGRTDTQYF.

This clonotype is a singleton in its sample. V gene TRBV19 combines with J gene TRBJ2-1, with no clear D. The CDR3 is made up of 11 amino acids. The germline V and J ends were trimmed by 9 bases and 10 bases, with 13 bases remaining between them. Germline CDR1 is LNHDA and CDR2 is SQIVND (reference sequence). This CDR3 reads CASSYLVEQFF. The CDR3 nucleotides read TGTGCCAGCAGCTATCTAGTCGAGCAGTTCTTC.

In this sample, this clonotype turned up a few times. V is TRBV6-1 and J is TRBJ1-5, with D tentatively TRBD1 (5 bases). The germline CDR1 and CDR2 sequences are MNHNS and SASEGT. V shed 7 bases and J shed 0 bases, with 13 bases lying between them. The CDR3 sequence is 15 residues long. CDR3 sequence reads: CASTGRQFSNQPQHF. CDR3 DNA: TGTGCCAGCACAGGGAGGCAGTTTAGCAATCAGCCCCAGCATTTT.

The V gene is TRBV10-1, the J gene TRBJ2-3; possibly TRBD2 for D (7 bases). There are 16 residues in the CDR3. Per germline, CDR1 WNHNN and CDR2 SYGVQD (reference sequence). Trimming removed 9 bases from V and 2 bases from J, with 21 bases in between. CDR3 protein: CASSPVSGGDTDTQYF. CDR3 nucleotide sequence: TGCGCCAGTAGCCCGGTCTCGGGGGGCGACACAGATACGCAGTATTTT.

The J gene is TRBJ2-7, the V gene TRBV20-1; 8 bases map to TRBD2. There are 12 residues in the CDR3. Germline CDR1 and CDR2: DFQATT and SNEGSKA (reference sequence). V lost 1 base, J lost 5 bases, and 1 base stayed unmatched. The CDR3 coding sequence is TGCAGTGCTAGAGGCGGGGGGAACGAGCAGTACTTC. Its translation: CSARGGGNEQYF.

The chain combines TRBV19 with TRBJ2-7, with D possibly being TRBD1 (6 bases). This CDR3 spans 15 amino acids. Trimming shortened V by 3 bases and J by 6 bases, and 18 bases separated the two germline ends. The germline CDR1 and CDR2 sequences are LNHDA and SQIVND (reference sequence). CDR3: CASSMNRQDSPEQYF. CDR3 coding DNA: TGTGCCAGTAGTATGAACAGACAGGATTCCCCCGAGCAGTACTTC. The complete variable domain, with remaining parts taken from reference TRBV19 and TRBJ2-7, reads DGGITQSPKYLFRKEGQNVTLSCEQNLNHDAMYWYRQDPGQGLRLIYYSQIVNDFQKGDIAEGYSVSREKKESFPLTVTSAQKNPTAFYLCASSMNRQDSPEQYFGPGTRLTVT.

This clonotype appeared a few times. The chain has TRBV7-9 and TRBJ2-5, with D possibly matching TRBD1 (5 bases). The CDR3 consists of 17 residues. The germline CDR1 and CDR2 sequences are SEHNR and FQNEAQ (reference sequence). The V and J ends lost 0 bases and 2 bases respectively, with 16 bases between them. The CDR3 region has the DNA TGTGCCAGCAGCTTAGCGCGGAAGGGGATCGCTCAAGAGACCCAGTACTTC. It encodes CASSLARKGIAQETQYF.

This clonotype was seen a handful of times. The chain links TRBV7-2 to TRBJ2-5; TRBD2 matches at 13 bases. Trimming cost V 3 bases and J 5 bases; bases outside gene matches: 9. The CDR3 covers 17 residues. Germline assignment: CDR1 SGHTA and CDR2 FQGNSA. CDR3: CASSFRTSGRQVETQYF. CDR3 sequence (DNA): TGTGCCAGCAGCTTCAGGACTAGCGGGAGACAGGTTGAGACCCAGTACTTC. The full variable domain, in which reference TRBV7-2 and TRBJ2-5 provide the parts outside the CDR3, is GAGVSQSPSNKVTEKGKDVELRCDPISGHTALYWYRQSLGQGLEFLIYFQGNSAPDKSGLPSDRFSAERTGGSVSTLTIQRTQQEDSAVYLCASSFRTSGRQVETQYFGPGTRLLVL.

V and J are TRBV20-1 and TRBJ2-3; 10 bases are shared with TRBD2. The CDR3 runs 16 residues. Germline V gene lookup returns CDR1 DFQATT and CDR2 SNEGSKA (reference sequence). V shed 2 bases, J shed 2 bases, and the junction held 7 bases outside the gene matches. The CDR3 region is CSARRLAGPPTDTQYF. The CDR3 DNA sequence: TGCAGTGCTAGAAGACTAGCGGGCCCTCCCACAGATACGCAGTATTTT.

The chain uses TRBV10-3 and TRBJ2-7, with TRBD1 matching 9 bases. V gave up 5 bases and J gave up 2 bases; unmatched junction bases: 7. This CDR3 spans 15 amino acids. Germline V lookup: CDR1 ENHRY, CDR2 SYGVKD. The CDR3 sequence: CAISSAGTGPYEQYF. The CDR3 DNA follows: TGTGCCATCAGTTCGGCCGGGACAGGGCCCTACGAGCAGTACTTC.

This chain joins TRBV6-1 and TRBJ2-1; D may be TRBD2 (5 bases). CDR1 and CDR2 (germline): MNHNS, SASEGT. The CDR3 sequence is 12 residues long. V gave up 6 bases and J gave up 7 bases, with 10 bases separating them. CDR3: CASRTPGNEQFF. In DNA form, the CDR3 reads TGTGCCAGCAGGACTCCGGGGAATGAGCAGTTCTTC.